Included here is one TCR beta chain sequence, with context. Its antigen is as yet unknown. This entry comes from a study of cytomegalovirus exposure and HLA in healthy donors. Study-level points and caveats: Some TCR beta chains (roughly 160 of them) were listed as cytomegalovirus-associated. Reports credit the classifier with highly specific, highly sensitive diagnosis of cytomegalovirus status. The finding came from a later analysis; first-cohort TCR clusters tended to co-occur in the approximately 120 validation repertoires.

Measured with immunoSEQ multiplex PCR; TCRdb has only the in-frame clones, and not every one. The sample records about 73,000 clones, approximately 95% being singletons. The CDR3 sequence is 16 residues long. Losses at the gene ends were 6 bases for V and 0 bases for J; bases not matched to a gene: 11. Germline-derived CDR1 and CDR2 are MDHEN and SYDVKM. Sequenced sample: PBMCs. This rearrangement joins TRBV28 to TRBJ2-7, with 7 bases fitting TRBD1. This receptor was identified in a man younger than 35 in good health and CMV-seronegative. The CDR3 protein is CASSAPDRESSYEQYF. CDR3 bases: TGTGCCAGCAGCGCACCCGACAGGGAGAGCTCCTACGAGCAGTACTTC.